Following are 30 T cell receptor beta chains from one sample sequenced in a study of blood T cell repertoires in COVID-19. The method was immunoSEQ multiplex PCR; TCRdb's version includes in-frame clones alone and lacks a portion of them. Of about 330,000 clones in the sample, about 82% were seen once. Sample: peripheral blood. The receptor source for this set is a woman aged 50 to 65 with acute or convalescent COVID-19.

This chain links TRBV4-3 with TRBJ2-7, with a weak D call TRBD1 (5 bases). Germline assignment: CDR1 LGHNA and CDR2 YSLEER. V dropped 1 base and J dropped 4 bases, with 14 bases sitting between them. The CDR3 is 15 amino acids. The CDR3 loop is CASSQVARQRYEQYF. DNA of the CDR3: TGCGCCAGCAGCCAAGTCGCGAGACAGAGATACGAGCAGTACTTC.

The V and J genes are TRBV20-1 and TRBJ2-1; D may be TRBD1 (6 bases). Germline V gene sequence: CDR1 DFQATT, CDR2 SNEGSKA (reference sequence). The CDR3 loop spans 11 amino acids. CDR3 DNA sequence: TGCACAACGCGCGCCGGGACAGAGCAGTTCTTC. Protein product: CTTRAGTEQFF.

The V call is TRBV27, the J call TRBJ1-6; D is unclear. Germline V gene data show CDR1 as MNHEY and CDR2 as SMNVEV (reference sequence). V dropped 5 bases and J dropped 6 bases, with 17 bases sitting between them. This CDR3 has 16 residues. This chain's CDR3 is CASSLDIPMFNSPLHF. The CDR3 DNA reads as TGTGCCAGCAGTCTCGACATCCCCATGTTTAATTCACCCCTCCACTTT.

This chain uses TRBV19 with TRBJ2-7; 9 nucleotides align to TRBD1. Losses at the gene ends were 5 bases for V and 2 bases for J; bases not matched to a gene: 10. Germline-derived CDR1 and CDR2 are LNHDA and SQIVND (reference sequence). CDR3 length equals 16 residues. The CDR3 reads CASSHLAGTGPYEQYF. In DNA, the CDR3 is TGTGCCAGTAGTCACTTGGCCGGGACAGGGCCCTACGAGCAGTACTTC.

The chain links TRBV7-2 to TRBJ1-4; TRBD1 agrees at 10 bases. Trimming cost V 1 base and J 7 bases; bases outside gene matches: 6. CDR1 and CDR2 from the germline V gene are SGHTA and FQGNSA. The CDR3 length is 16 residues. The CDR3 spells CASSLGVGTGVEKLFF. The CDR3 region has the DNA TGTGCCAGCAGCTTAGGTGTCGGGACAGGGGTTGAAAAACTGTTTTTT.

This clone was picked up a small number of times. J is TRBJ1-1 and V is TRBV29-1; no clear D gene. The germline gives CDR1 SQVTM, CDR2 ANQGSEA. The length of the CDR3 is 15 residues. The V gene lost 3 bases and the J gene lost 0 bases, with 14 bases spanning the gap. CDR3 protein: CSVDVQSLMNTEAFF. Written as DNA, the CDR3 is TGCAGCGTTGATGTACAGAGCCTTATGAACACTGAAGCTTTCTTT.

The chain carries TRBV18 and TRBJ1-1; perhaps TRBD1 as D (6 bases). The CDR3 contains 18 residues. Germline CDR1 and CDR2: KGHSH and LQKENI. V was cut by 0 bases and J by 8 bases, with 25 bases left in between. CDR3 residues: CASSPPGLDSGAISEAFF. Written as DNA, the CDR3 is TGTGCCAGCTCACCACCGGGTCTGGACTCAGGGGCAATCTCCGAAGCTTTCTTT.

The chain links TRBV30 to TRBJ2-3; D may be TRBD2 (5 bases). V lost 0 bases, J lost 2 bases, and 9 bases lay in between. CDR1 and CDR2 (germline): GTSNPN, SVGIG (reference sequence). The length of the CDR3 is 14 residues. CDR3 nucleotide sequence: TGTGCCTGGAGTGTGAGGGCTATCACAGATACGCAGTATTTT. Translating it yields CAWSVRAITDTQYF.

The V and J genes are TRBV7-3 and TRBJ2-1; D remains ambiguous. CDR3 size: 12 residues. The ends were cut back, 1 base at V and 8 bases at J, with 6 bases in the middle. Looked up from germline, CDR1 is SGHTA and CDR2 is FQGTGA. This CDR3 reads CASSLKAHEQFF. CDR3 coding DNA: TGTGCCAGCAGCTTAAAAGCCCATGAGCAGTTCTTC.

CDR3 sequence reads: CAWLVYGYTF. The DNA for the CDR3 is TGTGCCTGGCTCGTATATGGCTACACCTTC. The chain combines TRBV30 with TRBJ1-2; D is uncertain. Deletions cut 5 bases from V and 5 bases from J, with 6 bases between. CDR3 size: 10 residues. Germline values: CDR1 GTSNPN, CDR2 SVGIG (reference sequence).

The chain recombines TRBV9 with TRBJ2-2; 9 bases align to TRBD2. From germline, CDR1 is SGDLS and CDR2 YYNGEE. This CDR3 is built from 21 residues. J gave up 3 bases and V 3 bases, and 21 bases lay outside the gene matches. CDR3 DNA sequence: TGTGCCAGCAGCGCCCGCCCAGACGGAACCGGGACTAGCACTCACACCGGGGAGCTGTTTTTT. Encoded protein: CASSARPDGTGTSTHTGELFF.

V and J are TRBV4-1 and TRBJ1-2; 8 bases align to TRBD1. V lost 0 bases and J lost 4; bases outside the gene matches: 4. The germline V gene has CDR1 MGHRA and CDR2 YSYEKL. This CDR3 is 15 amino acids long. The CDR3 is CASSQEGGQGYGYTF. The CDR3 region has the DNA TGCGCCAGCAGCCAAGAAGGAGGACAGGGCTATGGCTACACCTTC.

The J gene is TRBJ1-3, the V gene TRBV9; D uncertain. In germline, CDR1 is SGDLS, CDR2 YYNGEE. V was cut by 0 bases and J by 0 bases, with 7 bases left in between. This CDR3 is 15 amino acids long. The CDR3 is CASSVGGVSGNTIYF. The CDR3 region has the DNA TGTGCCAGCAGCGTAGGGGGAGTCTCTGGAAACACCATATATTTT.

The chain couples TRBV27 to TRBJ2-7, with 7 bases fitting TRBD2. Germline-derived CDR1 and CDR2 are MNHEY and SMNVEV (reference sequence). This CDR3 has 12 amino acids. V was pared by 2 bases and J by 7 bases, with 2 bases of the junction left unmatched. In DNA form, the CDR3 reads TGTGCCAGCAGTTTACCGGGAGGTGAGCAGTACTTC. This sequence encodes CASSLPGGEQYF.

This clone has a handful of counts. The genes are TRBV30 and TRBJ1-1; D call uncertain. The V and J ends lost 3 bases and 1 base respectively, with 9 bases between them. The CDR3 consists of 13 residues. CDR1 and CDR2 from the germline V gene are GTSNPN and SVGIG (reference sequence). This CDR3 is CAWRRTSNTEAFF. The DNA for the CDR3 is TGTGCCTGGAGACGAACATCGAACACTGAAGCTTTCTTT.

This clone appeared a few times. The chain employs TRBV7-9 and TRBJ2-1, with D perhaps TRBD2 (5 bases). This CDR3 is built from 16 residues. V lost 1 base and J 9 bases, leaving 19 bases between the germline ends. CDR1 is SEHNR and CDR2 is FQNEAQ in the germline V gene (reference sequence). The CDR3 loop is CASSLGAGLAPGEQFF. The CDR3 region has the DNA TGTGCCAGCAGCTTAGGAGCCGGTCTAGCACCGGGTGAGCAGTTCTTC. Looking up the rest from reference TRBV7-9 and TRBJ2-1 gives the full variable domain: DTGVSQNPRHKITKRGQNVTFRCDPISEHNRLYWYRQTLGQGPEFLTYFQNEAQLEKSRLLSDRFSAERPKGSFSTLEIQRTEQGDSAMYLCASSLGAGLAPGEQFFGPGTRLTVL.

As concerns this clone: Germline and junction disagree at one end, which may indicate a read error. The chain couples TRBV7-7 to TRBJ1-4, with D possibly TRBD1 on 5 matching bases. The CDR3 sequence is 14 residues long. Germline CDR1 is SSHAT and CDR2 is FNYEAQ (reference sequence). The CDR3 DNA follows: TGTGCTAGCAGCTTGGGAGGGGCGGATGAAAAACTGTTTTTT. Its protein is CASSLGGADEKLFF.

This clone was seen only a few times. CDR3 loop: CASSFLREDTIYF. In DNA, the CDR3 is TGTGCCAGCAGTTTCCTTAGGGAGGACACCATATATTTT. V gene TRBV28 combines with J gene TRBJ1-3; no reliable D call. Looked up from germline, CDR1 is MDHEN and CDR2 is SYDVKM. Trimming pared 3 bases from V and 8 bases from J, leaving 11 bases between. CDR3 length equals 13 residues.

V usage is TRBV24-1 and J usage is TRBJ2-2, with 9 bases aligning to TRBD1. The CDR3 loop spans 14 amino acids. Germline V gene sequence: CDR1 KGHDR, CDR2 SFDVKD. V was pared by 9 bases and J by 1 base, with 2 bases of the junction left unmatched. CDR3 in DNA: TGTGCCACCGGGACAGGGAAGAACACCGGGGAGCTGTTTTTT. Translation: CATGTGKNTGELFF.

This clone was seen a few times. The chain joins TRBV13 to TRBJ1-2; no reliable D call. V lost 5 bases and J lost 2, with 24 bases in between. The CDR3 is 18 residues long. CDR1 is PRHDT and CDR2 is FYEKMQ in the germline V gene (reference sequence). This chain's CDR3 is CASSPNSVVSLINYGYTF. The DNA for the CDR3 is TGTGCCAGCAGCCCAAATAGCGTAGTCTCACTAATCAACTATGGCTACACCTTC.

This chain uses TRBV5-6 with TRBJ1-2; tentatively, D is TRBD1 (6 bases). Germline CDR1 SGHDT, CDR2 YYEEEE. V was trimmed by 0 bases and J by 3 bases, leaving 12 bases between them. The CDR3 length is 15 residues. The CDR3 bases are TGTGCCAGCAGCTTGGTCGGCAGGGGCGACTATGGCTACACCTTC. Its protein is CASSLVGRGDYGYTF.

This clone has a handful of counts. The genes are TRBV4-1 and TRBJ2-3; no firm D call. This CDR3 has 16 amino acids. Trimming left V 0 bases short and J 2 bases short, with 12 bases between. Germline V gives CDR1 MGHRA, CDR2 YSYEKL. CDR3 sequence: CASSQDLLTLTDTQYF. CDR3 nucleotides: TGCGCCAGCAGCCAAGATTTACTAACACTCACAGATACGCAGTATTTT.

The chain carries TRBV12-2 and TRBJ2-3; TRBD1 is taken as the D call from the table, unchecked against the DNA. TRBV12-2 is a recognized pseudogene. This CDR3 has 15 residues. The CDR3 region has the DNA TGTGCAAGTCGCACCCGGGACAGTAGCACAGATACGCAGTATTTT. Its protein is CASRTRDSSTDTQYF.

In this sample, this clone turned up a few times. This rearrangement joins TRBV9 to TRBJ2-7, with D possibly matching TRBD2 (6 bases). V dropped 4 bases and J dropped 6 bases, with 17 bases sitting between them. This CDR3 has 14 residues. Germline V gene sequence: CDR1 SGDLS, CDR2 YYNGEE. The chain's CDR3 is CASSLEEGDSEQYF. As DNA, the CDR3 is TGTGCCAGCAGCCTAGAGGAGGGAGACAGCGAGCAGTACTTC.

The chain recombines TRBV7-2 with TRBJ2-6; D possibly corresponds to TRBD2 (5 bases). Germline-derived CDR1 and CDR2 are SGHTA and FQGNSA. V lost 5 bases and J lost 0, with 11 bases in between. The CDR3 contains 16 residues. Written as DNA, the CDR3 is TGTGCCAGCAGCAGCGGCCTCATCTCTGGGGCCAACGTCCTGACTTTC. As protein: CASSSGLISGANVLTF.

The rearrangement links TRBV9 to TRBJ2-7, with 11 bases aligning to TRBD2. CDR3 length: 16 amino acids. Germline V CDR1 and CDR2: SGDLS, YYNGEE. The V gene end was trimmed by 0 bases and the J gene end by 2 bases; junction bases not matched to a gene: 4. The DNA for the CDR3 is TGTGCCAGCAGCGTAGGGGGACTAGCGGATGCCTACGAGCAGTACTTC. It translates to CASSVGGLADAYEQYF.

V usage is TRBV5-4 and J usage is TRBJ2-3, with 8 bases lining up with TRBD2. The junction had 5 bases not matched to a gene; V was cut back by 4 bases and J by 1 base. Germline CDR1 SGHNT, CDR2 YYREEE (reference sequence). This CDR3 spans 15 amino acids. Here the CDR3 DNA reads TGTGCCAGCAGCACCGGGACTAGGGGCACAGATACGCAGTATTTT. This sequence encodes CASSTGTRGTDTQYF.

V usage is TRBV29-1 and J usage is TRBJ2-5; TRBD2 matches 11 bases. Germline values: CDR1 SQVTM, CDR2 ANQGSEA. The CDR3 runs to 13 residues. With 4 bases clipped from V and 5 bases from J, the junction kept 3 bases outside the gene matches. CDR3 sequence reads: CSVGTSGSETQYF. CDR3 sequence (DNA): TGCAGCGTTGGTACTAGCGGGAGCGAGACCCAGTACTTC.

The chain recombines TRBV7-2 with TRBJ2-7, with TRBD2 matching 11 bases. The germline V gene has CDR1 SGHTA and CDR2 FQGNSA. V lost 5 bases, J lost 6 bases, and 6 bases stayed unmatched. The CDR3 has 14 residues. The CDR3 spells CASSPRLAGREQYF. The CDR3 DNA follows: TGTGCCAGCAGCCCGCGACTAGCGGGACGCGAGCAGTACTTC.

In DNA, the CDR3 is TGTGCCAGCAGTTACTCGACCGGGACAGGGCTTGAAAAACTGTTTTTT. It specifies CASSYSTGTGLEKLFF. The chain has TRBV28 and TRBJ1-4; TRBD1 matches at 9 bases. V gave up 4 bases and J gave up 7 bases; unmatched junction bases: 10. This CDR3 has 16 residues. Looked up from germline, CDR1 is MDHEN and CDR2 is SYDVKM.